Each of the 21 T cell receptor beta chains below was sequenced from the same sample in a study of cytomegalovirus exposure and HLA in healthy donors. With 60 Vbeta and 13 Jbeta primers, the PCR was carried out. Sequenced by immunoSEQ multiplex PCR; TCRdb stores in-frame clones only, minus some. Of 70,000 to 95,000 clones listed, more than 55% are singletons. Material for sequencing was PBMCs. Every receptor here comes from a woman in her twenties or thirties in good health and CMV-seropositive.

This chain's CDR3 is CASSLGVGGNTIYF. CDR3 DNA sequence: TGTGCCAGCAGCTTAGGGGTTGGTGGAAACACCATATATTTT. The chain recombines TRBV5-5 with TRBJ1-3; a weak D match, TRBD1 (5 bases). The CDR3 has 14 amino acids. CDR1 and CDR2 (germline): SGHKS, YYEKEE (reference sequence). V was cut by 2 bases and J by 3 bases, with 9 bases left in between.

The rearrangement links TRBV7-9 to TRBJ1-6; the match to TRBD1 covers 7 bases. The CDR3 loop spans 16 amino acids. The V and J ends lost 4 bases and 5 bases, in that order; junction bases with no gene match: 8. The V gene's germline CDR1 is SEHNR and CDR2 FQNEAQ (reference sequence). The CDR3 DNA follows: TGTGCCAGCAGCTCGTTAACAGGGGTTCATAATTCACCCCTCCACTTT. It specifies CASSSLTGVHNSPLHF.

Only a few counts were recorded for this clone. The chain links TRBV10-2 to TRBJ1-1; D unresolved. V was trimmed by 6 bases and J by 0 bases, leaving 5 bases between them. CDR1 is WSHSY, CDR2 SAAADI, per germline. This CDR3 has 12 residues. This CDR3 reads CASRRLNTEAFF. The CDR3 nucleotides are TGCGCCAGCAGGCGATTGAACACTGAAGCTTTCTTT.

Written as DNA, the CDR3 is TGTGCCACCAGCAGAGTCCGAAATGAGGCGGGGAGATATACCGGGGAGCTGTTTTTT. Protein sequence: CATSRVRNEAGRYTGELFF. V is TRBV15 and J is TRBJ2-2; possible D gene TRBD2, 6 bases. This CDR3 spans 19 amino acids. V was trimmed by 1 base and J by 5 bases, leaving 23 bases between them. Germline CDR1 is LNHNV and CDR2 is YYDKDF (reference sequence).

The chain couples TRBV2 to TRBJ1-5; D is unclear. This CDR3 comprises 14 residues. V shed 0 bases and J shed 6 bases, with 9 bases lying between them. Germline CDR1 SNHLY, CDR2 FYNNEI. The CDR3 sequence: CASSEAPVGQPQHF. The CDR3 nucleotides are TGTGCCAGCAGTGAAGCGCCGGTCGGTCAGCCCCAGCATTTT.

The chain carries TRBV7-9 and TRBJ2-1; D remains ambiguous. The CDR3 runs to 13 residues. From germline, CDR1 is SEHNR and CDR2 FQNEAQ (reference sequence). Trimming shortened V by 3 bases and J by 9 bases, and 12 bases separated the two germline ends. CDR3 DNA sequence: TGTGCCAGCAGCTTCAACGGCCCGGGTGAGCAGTTCTTC. Residues: CASSFNGPGEQFF.

Worth noting for this clone: The junction does not match germline at one end; this may be a read error. This chain links TRBV6-1 with TRBJ1-2; 8 nucleotides match TRBD1. CDR1 is MNHNS, CDR2 SASEGT, per germline. The CDR3 is 13 residues long. The CDR3: CASIGQGRYGYPF. CDR3 coding DNA: TGTGCCAGCATTGGACAGGGAAGATATGGCTACCCCTTC.

The chain joins TRBV2 to TRBJ2-7, with TRBD1 matching 11 bases. With 6 bases clipped from V and 2 bases from J, the junction kept 6 bases outside the gene matches. The CDR3 runs 15 residues. The germline CDR1 and CDR2 sequences are SNHLY and FYNNEI. The CDR3 sequence is CASSLADRGPYEQYF. DNA for the CDR3: TGTGCCAGCAGCCTTGCGGACAGGGGGCCCTACGAGCAGTACTTC.

This rearrangement joins TRBV5-1 to TRBJ1-4; the D gene is possibly TRBD1 (6 bases). The germline CDR1 and CDR2 sequences are SGHRS and YFSETQ. CDR3 length: 19 amino acids. V lost 2 bases to trimming and J lost 5 bases, with 25 bases between them. CDR3 bases: TGCGCCAGCAGCTTTTGGCCCTCTACGTCCGACAGGCTAAATGAAAAACTGTTTTTT. Its protein product is CASSFWPSTSDRLNEKLFF.

This clone was detected only a few times. The chain has TRBV7-9 and TRBJ1-4; 8 bases align to TRBD1. V shed 5 bases, J shed 5 bases, and the junction held 7 bases outside the gene matches. The CDR3 is 15 amino acids. Germline CDR1 and CDR2: SEHNR and FQNEAQ (reference sequence). The CDR3 DNA is TGTGCCAGCAGCCCTTACAGGGGGGGAAATGAAAAACTGTTTTTT. Protein: CASSPYRGGNEKLFF.

The gene calls are TRBV6-5 and TRBJ1-1; 8 positions agree with TRBD1. Germline assignment: CDR1 MNHEY and CDR2 SVGAGI. The CDR3 is 13 residues long. The junction had 0 bases not matched to a gene; V was cut back by 6 bases and J by 0 bases. The CDR3 loop is CASRQGVNTEAFF. The CDR3 DNA is TGTGCCAGCAGACAGGGGGTGAACACTGAAGCTTTCTTT.

V gene TRBV10-2 combines with J gene TRBJ1-2; D might be TRBD1 (6 bases). The CDR3 is made up of 14 amino acids. The ends were cut back, 3 bases at V and 6 bases at J, with 14 bases in the middle. Germline V gene sequence: CDR1 WSHSY, CDR2 SAAADI. DNA for the CDR3: TGCGCCAGCAGTGAAATAGGGGGGGGTGATGGCTACACCTTC. This translates into CASSEIGGGDGYTF.

The rearrangement joins TRBV28 to TRBJ1-2; D perhaps matches TRBD1 (5 bases). The germline gives CDR1 MDHEN, CDR2 SYDVKM. The V gene lost 6 bases and the J gene lost 4 bases, with 15 bases spanning the gap. This CDR3 spans 14 amino acids. The CDR3 region is CASSSTDSLYGYTF. The CDR3 bases are TGTGCCAGCAGCTCTACCGACAGTCTCTATGGCTACACCTTC.

The rearrangement links TRBV28 to TRBJ1-2; D uncertain. Per the germline V gene, CDR1 is MDHEN and CDR2 is SYDVKM. CDR3 size: 12 residues. V was pared by 8 bases and J by 1 base, with 8 bases between. The CDR3 coding sequence is TGTGCCAGCGCGCCGGTTAACTATGGCTACACCTTC. Translation gives CASAPVNYGYTF.

The chain combines TRBV9 with TRBJ2-2; the D gene is possibly TRBD1 (6 bases). V was shortened by 5 bases and J by 3 bases, with 14 bases between the two germline ends. The CDR3 has 15 residues. CDR1 is SGDLS and CDR2 is YYNGEE in the germline V gene. CDR3 amino acids: CASSRSGADTGELFF. Written as DNA, the CDR3 is TGTGCCAGCAGTCGGTCAGGGGCGGACACCGGGGAGCTGTTTTTT.

The gene calls are TRBV7-9 and TRBJ1-2; D ambiguous. In germline, CDR1 is SEHNR, CDR2 FQNEAQ (reference sequence). This CDR3 spans 16 amino acids. V was shortened by 3 bases and J by 0 bases, with 14 bases between the two germline ends. The CDR3 coding sequence is TGTGCCAGCAGCTTGGCCTCCTTGGCAGCTAACTATGGCTACACCTTC. Translated, it gives CASSLASLAANYGYTF.

This chain connects TRBV10-1 to TRBJ2-1, with 7 bases fitting TRBD2. Germline V lookup: CDR1 WNHNN, CDR2 SYGVQD (reference sequence). V was clipped by 6 bases and J by 4 bases; unmatched bases: 12. This CDR3 has 16 amino acids. CDR3 sequence reads: CASSPPGRVGYNEQFF. CDR3 DNA: TGCGCCAGCAGCCCCCCGGGGAGGGTCGGGTACAATGAGCAGTTCTTC.

This chain connects TRBV29-1 to TRBJ1-2; D may be TRBD1 (6 bases). V was shortened by 6 bases and J by 8 bases, with 13 bases between the two germline ends. CDR1 and CDR2 (germline): SQVTM, ANQGSEA. The CDR3 consists of 11 residues. The CDR3 sequence is CSVYSGDGYTF. The CDR3 coding sequence is TGCAGCGTCTACTCAGGGGACGGCTACACCTTC.

The chain carries TRBV7-2 and TRBJ2-7; 7 nucleotides match TRBD2. This CDR3 is 14 amino acids long. The V and J ends lost 3 bases and 3 bases, in that order; junction bases with no gene match: 5. Germline V gene lookup returns CDR1 SGHTA and CDR2 FQGNSA. Here the CDR3 DNA reads TGTGCCAGCAGCTTGTTGCTAGCGGACTACGAGCAGTACTTC. This gives the protein CASSLLLADYEQYF.

The sample holds a few counts of this clone. The V gene is TRBV5-1, the J gene TRBJ2-3; 7 positions match TRBD2. V lost 0 bases and J lost 2; bases outside the gene matches: 9. The CDR3 has 17 amino acids. Germline-derived CDR1 and CDR2 are SGHRS and YFSETQ. The CDR3 loop is CASSLAGGVGHTDTQYF. In DNA form, the CDR3 reads TGCGCCAGCAGCTTGGCTGGGGGGGTGGGGCACACAGATACGCAGTATTTT.

The rearrangement uses TRBV7-2 and TRBJ2-1; D uncertain. CDR1 SGHTA and CDR2 FQGNSA come from the germline V gene. This CDR3 region has 14 residues. With 2 bases removed from V and 5 bases from J, the gap between germline ends came to 10 bases. CDR3 sequence reads: CASSLSRYNNEQFF. In DNA, the CDR3 is TGTGCCAGCAGCTTATCCCGCTATAACAATGAGCAGTTCTTC.